These 20 T cell receptor beta chains originate from one sample sequenced in a study of T cells in localized non-small cell lung cancer (dated by TCRdb to 2018 to 2021). The library came from the immunoSEQ multiplex PCR assay. TCRdb re-hosts the immuneACCESS table, in-frame sequences only. Its copies lack some clones; in the studies checked, an unresolved V gene accounts for under half of them, and the cause for the rest is not known. The sample table contains roughly 72,000 clones; only one count was recorded for approximately 87% of them. Of the sample, 20% to 25% is held by the ten largest clones. The sequenced sample was peripheral blood, obtained before any cancer treatment. These receptors originate from a male donor at least 60 years old with stage III squamous cell lung carcinoma.

This clone occurred a few times. The rearrangement joins TRBV18 to TRBJ1-1; no clear D. The V gene lost 4 bases and the J gene lost 4 bases, with 19 bases spanning the gap. This CDR3 has 16 residues. Germline CDR1 and CDR2: KGHSH and LQKENI. The CDR3 DNA reads as TGTGCCAGCTCACTACCTAGTGGACCTAGTCGCACTGAAGCTTTCTTT. The encoded protein is CASSLPSGPSRTEAFF.

V is TRBV6-1 and J is TRBJ1-1; D might be TRBD1 (5 bases). The CDR3 runs to 14 residues. V was trimmed by 2 bases and J by 7 bases, leaving 14 bases between them. Germline V lookup: CDR1 MNHNS, CDR2 SASEGT. CDR3 loop: CASSERRTRGEAFF. The CDR3 coding sequence is TGTGCCAGCAGTGAAAGGCGGACGAGGGGTGAAGCTTTCTTT.

The chain uses TRBV15 and TRBJ2-5; D remains ambiguous. From germline, CDR1 is LNHNV and CDR2 YYDKDF (reference sequence). This CDR3 has 15 residues. Trimming removed 0 bases from V and 1 base from J, with 9 bases in between. Here the CDR3 reads CATSRDPGSQETQYF. The CDR3 coding sequence is TGTGCCACCAGCAGAGATCCGGGCAGCCAAGAGACCCAGTACTTC.

This chain uses TRBV6-1 with TRBJ2-5, with D possibly TRBD2 on 6 matching bases. Germline V gene sequence: CDR1 MNHNS, CDR2 SASEGT. Between the trimmed V and J ends, which lost 3 bases and 5 bases, there was a span of 16 bases. The CDR3 spans 15 residues. The CDR3: CASSDWGGAQETQYF. The CDR3 DNA reads TGTGCCAGCAGTGATTGGGGCGGGGCCCAGGAGACCCAGTACTTC.

V is TRBV7-9 and J is TRBJ1-5, with D maybe TRBD1 (5 bases). With 3 bases removed from V and 5 bases from J, the gap between germline ends came to 11 bases. The CDR3 has 14 residues. Germline lookup yields CDR1 SEHNR and CDR2 FQNEAQ (reference sequence). CDR3 DNA: TGTGCCAGCAGCTTCCAGGGCCCTCATCAGCCCCAGCATTTT. As protein: CASSFQGPHQPQHF.

This chain links TRBV6-6 with TRBJ1-2; D may be TRBD1 (5 bases). Per germline, CDR1 MNHNY and CDR2 SVGAGI (reference sequence). V dropped 0 bases and J dropped 8 bases, with 10 bases sitting between them. The CDR3 sequence is 13 residues long. Here the CDR3 DNA reads TGTGCCAGCAGTTACTCCTCTTGGGGCGGCTACACCTTC. It yields the protein CASSYSSWGGYTF.

V and J are TRBV4-1 and TRBJ1-6; D gene unclear. This CDR3 has 13 residues. Germline values: CDR1 MGHRA, CDR2 YSYEKL. V was shortened by 0 bases and J by 14 bases, with 11 bases between the two germline ends. The CDR3 sequence is CASSQDLFSTLHF. As DNA, the CDR3 is TGCGCCAGCAGCCAAGATCTTTTTTCTACCCTCCACTTT.

A single count supports this clone. J is TRBJ1-3 and V is TRBV5-6; D is unclear. The length of the CDR3 is 14 residues. Germline V gene sequence: CDR1 SGHDT, CDR2 YYEEEE. The V end lost 0 bases, the J end lost 0 bases, and 4 bases lay between the germline ends. This chain's CDR3 is CASSLAGSGNTIYF. Written as DNA, the CDR3 is TGTGCCAGCAGCTTGGCAGGCTCTGGAAACACCATATATTTT.

This chain's CDR3 is CASSTYNPREAFF. The CDR3 nucleotides read TGTGCCAGCAGTACCTATAATCCCCGTGAAGCTTTCTTT. The genes are TRBV6-5 and TRBJ1-1; D gene unclear. V lost 5 bases to trimming and J lost 7 bases, with 14 bases between them. From germline, CDR1 is MNHEY and CDR2 SVGAGI. CDR3 size: 13 residues.

This rearrangement joins TRBV10-3 to TRBJ2-2, with 11 bases fitting TRBD2. Losses at the gene ends were 6 bases for V and 0 bases for J; bases not matched to a gene: 6. The CDR3 spans 17 residues. Looked up from germline, CDR1 is ENHRY and CDR2 is SYGVKD. CDR3: CAIRQLAGVANTGELFF. The DNA for the CDR3 is TGTGCCATCAGACAACTAGCGGGGGTCGCGAACACCGGGGAGCTGTTTTTT.

V gene TRBV7-2 combines with J gene TRBJ2-2; D gene ambiguous. The CDR3 sequence is 16 residues long. Looked up from germline, CDR1 is SGHTA and CDR2 is FQGNSA. Trimming left V 2 bases short and J 0 bases short, with 10 bases between. CDR3 bases: TGTGCCAGCAGCTTAAATGACCCTTCGAACACCGGGGAGCTGTTTTTT. Its translation: CASSLNDPSNTGELFF. The full variable domain, rest sourced from reference TRBV7-2 and TRBJ2-2, is GAGVSQSPSNKVTEKGKDVELRCDPISGHTALYWYRQSLGQGLEFLIYFQGNSAPDKSGLPSDRFSAERTGGSVSTLTIQRTQQEDSAVYLCASSLNDPSNTGELFFGEGSRLTVL.

The chain's CDR3 is CASSPDGRQNYGYTF. CDR3 nucleotides: TGTGCCAGCAGCCCAGACGGTAGACAGAACTATGGCTACACCTTC. The V gene is TRBV9, the J gene TRBJ1-2; a possible D gene is TRBD1 (5 bases). The V end lost 4 bases, the J end lost 2 bases, and 15 bases lay between the germline ends. Germline lookup yields CDR1 SGDLS and CDR2 YYNGEE. This CDR3 is built from 15 residues.

V gene TRBV6-6 combines with J gene TRBJ1-1; unclear D gene. Trimming took off 5 bases at V and 4 bases at J, with 8 bases between the two ends. Germline V gene sequence: CDR1 MNHNY, CDR2 SVGAGI (reference sequence). The CDR3 extends over 12 amino acids. The CDR3 DNA sequence: TGTGCCAGCAGTGACCTGGGCACTGAAGCTTTCTTT. It specifies CASSDLGTEAFF.

The chain combines TRBV7-2 with TRBJ1-2; D unresolved. This CDR3 region has 13 residues. V was trimmed by 0 bases and J by 4 bases, leaving 6 bases between them. Looked up from germline, CDR1 is SGHTA and CDR2 is FQGNSA. The chain's CDR3 is CASSLANSYGYTF. The CDR3 DNA reads TGTGCCAGCAGCTTAGCGAACAGCTATGGCTACACCTTC.

This clone was counted a few times. The chain joins TRBV19 to TRBJ2-2; the D gene could be TRBD1 or TRBD2 (6 bases each). V lost 4 bases and J 0 bases, leaving 15 bases between the germline ends. The CDR3 consists of 17 residues. CDR1 LNHDA and CDR2 SQIVND come from the germline V gene (reference sequence). The CDR3 here is CASSTNREASNTGELFF. As DNA, the CDR3 is TGTGCCAGTAGTACAAACAGGGAGGCGTCGAACACCGGGGAGCTGTTTTTT.

A word on this clone: One end of the junction varies from germline; a read error may be responsible. The CDR3 DNA reads as TGTGCCAGCAGCTTACGTAGGGGGAACGCTGAAGCTTTCTTT. It encodes CASSLRRGNAEAFF. V is TRBV7-8 and J is TRBJ1-1; possibly TRBD1 for D (6 bases). CDR1 and CDR2 (germline): SGHVS, FQNEAQ. This CDR3 contains 14 residues.

The chain recombines TRBV11-2 with TRBJ1-4, with no clear D. Germline CDR1 is SGHAT and CDR2 is FQNNGV. CDR3 length equals 15 residues. Trimming pared 4 bases from V and 3 bases from J, leaving 12 bases between. The CDR3 protein is CASSSGPAANEKLFF. For the CDR3, the DNA is TGTGCCAGCAGCTCGGGCCCGGCGGCTAATGAAAAACTGTTTTTT.

The chain joins TRBV30 to TRBJ2-2, with a possible D match to TRBD1 (6 bases). CDR1 and CDR2 from the germline V gene are GTSNPN and SVGIG (reference sequence). This CDR3 is 15 amino acids long. With 4 bases removed from V and 3 bases from J, the gap between germline ends came to 15 bases. The CDR3 nucleotides are TGTGCCTGGAAACGGGACACCGGTTACACCGGGGAGCTGTTTTTT. The encoded protein is CAWKRDTGYTGELFF.

The chain uses TRBV6-5 and TRBJ1-3; a weak D match, TRBD1 (5 bases). The V gene lost 0 bases and the J gene lost 8 bases, with 14 bases spanning the gap. The CDR3 extends over 15 amino acids. Germline values: CDR1 MNHEY, CDR2 SVGAGI. The CDR3 loop reads CASSYSTLGVDTIYF. The CDR3 nucleotides are TGTGCCAGCAGTTACTCGACCTTAGGGGTGGACACCATATATTTT.

The chain joins TRBV28 to TRBJ2-1; possible D gene TRBD1, 7 bases. CDR1 is MDHEN and CDR2 is SYDVKM in the germline V gene. V lost 7 bases to trimming and J lost 7 bases, with 14 bases between them. This CDR3 has 13 amino acids. CDR3 protein: CASIEQGRNEQFF. The CDR3 nucleotides read TGTGCCAGCATAGAACAGGGGAGGAATGAGCAGTTCTTC.